These 4 T cell receptor beta chains came from one sample sequenced in a study of T cells after yellow fever vaccination. TCRdb re-called the 5' RACE reads through MiXCR, storing one row per CDR3 protein. Of around 300,000 distinct CDR3 sequences detected, 13% appear once; the ten largest clones hold roughly 0.5%. The sequencing used CD4+ T cells sorted from PBMCs, collected 45 days after the yellow fever booster vaccination. The receptors derive from a man aged 25-45 years who received the YFV17D yellow fever vaccine.

The rearrangement links TRBV27 to TRBJ2-1; TRBD2 matches at 7 bases. Trimming cost V 5 bases and J 6 bases; bases outside gene matches: 10. CDR3 length: 15 amino acids. From germline, CDR1 is MNHEY and CDR2 SMNVEV (reference sequence). The CDR3 sequence: CASSRLAGKANEQFF. The CDR3 DNA is TGTGCCAGCAGTCGATTAGCGGGTAAAGCCAATGAGCAGTTCTTC.

The sample holds a few counts of this clonotype. V gene TRBV3-1 combines with J gene TRBJ2-7; D gene uncertain. The CDR3 loop spans 14 amino acids. CDR1 is LGHDT and CDR2 is YNNKEL in the germline V gene (reference sequence). V dropped 2 bases and J dropped 6 bases, with 14 bases sitting between them. DNA of the CDR3: TGTGCCAGCAGCCAACCAGGCCCTGCTGCCGAGCAGTACTTC. Encoded protein: CASSQPGPAAEQYF.

In this sample, this clonotype turned up many times. CDR3 in amino acids: CASSPGQGRANTEAFF. The CDR3 DNA sequence: TGTGCCAGCAGTCCAGGACAGGGCCGGGCGAACACTGAAGCTTTCTTT. The rearrangement links TRBV12-3 or TRBV12-4 to TRBJ1-1, with 8 bases aligning to TRBD1. J lost 1 base, V lost 5 bases, and 9 bases had no gene match. The CDR3 runs 16 residues.

V gene TRBV25-1 combines with J gene TRBJ2-4; 8 nucleotides match TRBD2. J gave up 7 bases and V 5 bases, and 7 bases lay outside the gene matches. Germline CDR1 and CDR2: MGHDK and SYGVNS. The CDR3 consists of 14 residues. Here the CDR3 DNA reads TGTGCCAGCAGTATGAGCGGGAGTTTGAACATTCAGTACTTC. It translates to CASSMSGSLNIQYF.